Below, 15 T cell receptor beta chains from the same sample are listed, as sequenced in a study of STAT5B mutations in CD4+ large granular lymphocyte leukemia. Produced via immunoSEQ multiplex PCR; TCRdb's table is partial and in-frame only. Here the sample spans 9,800 or so clones, about 86% being singletons. Sequencing was carried out using PBMCs. The source of these receptors is a man in his sixties with CD4+ T-cell large granular lymphocyte leukemia.

The V gene is TRBV11-3, the J gene TRBJ2-1; 16 nucleotides agree with TRBD2. This CDR3 region has 17 residues. Germline lookup yields CDR1 SGHNT and CDR2 YENEEA. Trimming at V came to 2 bases and at J to 9 bases, leaving 7 bases not matched to a gene. The CDR3 is CASSLLGTSGRATEQFF. The CDR3 DNA follows: TGTGCCAGCAGCTTACTCGGGACTAGCGGGAGGGCCACTGAGCAGTTCTTC.

The sample holds one count of this clone. The rearrangement joins TRBV11-2 to TRBJ2-6, with TRBD1 matching over 7 bases. The junction had 4 bases not matched to a gene; V was cut back by 6 bases and J by 2 bases. CDR1 and CDR2 from the germline V gene are SGHAT and FQNNGV. The CDR3 is 15 residues long. Written as DNA, the CDR3 is TGTGCCAGCAGACTGGGGACAGCTGGGGCCAACGTCCTGACTTTC. Translating it yields CASRLGTAGANVLTF.

The chain has TRBV28 and TRBJ1-5; D is uncertain. V was shortened by 6 bases and J by 5 bases, with 8 bases between the two germline ends. Per the germline V gene, CDR1 is MDHEN and CDR2 is SYDVKM. This CDR3 has 12 amino acids. DNA of the CDR3: TGTGCCAGCAGGAGAGGTGATCAGCCCCAGCATTTT. Translating gives CASRRGDQPQHF.

This clone has only one observation. The rearrangement links TRBV28 to TRBJ1-2, with D hard to call. Trimming cost V 5 bases and J 2 bases, with 18 bases left between them. The CDR3 runs 16 residues. The germline V gene has CDR1 MDHEN and CDR2 SYDVKM. The CDR3 region is CASSRMRTDWNYGYTF. The CDR3 nucleotides are TGTGCCAGCAGTAGGATGAGGACGGATTGGAACTATGGCTACACCTTC.

This clone has only one observation. The CDR3: CASSPSGGSYEQYF. Here the CDR3 DNA reads TGTGCCAGCTCACCGAGCGGAGGATCCTACGAGCAGTACTTC. V gene TRBV18 combines with J gene TRBJ2-7; D is perhaps TRBD2 (5 bases). V lost 3 bases and J lost 1, with 10 bases in between. CDR1 KGHSH and CDR2 LQKENI come from the germline V gene. This CDR3 has 14 amino acids.

The V gene is TRBV7-9, the J gene TRBJ1-2, with D unresolved. This CDR3 region has 15 residues. In germline, CDR1 is SEHNR, CDR2 FQNEAQ (reference sequence). V was cut by 2 bases and J by 3 bases, with 13 bases left in between. The CDR3 region has the DNA TGTGCCAGCAGCTTAACGCTCGGACGGTACTATGGCTACACCTTC. Translating gives CASSLTLGRYYGYTF.

The J gene is TRBJ1-5, the V gene TRBV19; perhaps TRBD1 as D (5 bases). The germline V gene encodes CDR1 LNHDA and CDR2 SQIVND (reference sequence). This CDR3 contains 14 residues. V dropped 4 bases and J dropped 5 bases, with 12 bases sitting between them. CDR3 sequence reads: CASSNRGGDQPQHF. CDR3 nucleotide sequence: TGTGCCAGTAGTAATCGGGGGGGGGATCAGCCCCAGCATTTT.

The chain employs TRBV4-3 and TRBJ2-3; D may be TRBD2 (6 bases). The CDR3 runs to 15 residues. Trimming removed 6 bases from V and 5 bases from J, with 18 bases in between. Germline V lookup: CDR1 LGHNA, CDR2 YSLEER. CDR3 DNA sequence: TGCGCCAGCAGTCTTGAGCTCCAGGGAGGAGATACGCAGTATTTT. This codes for CASSLELQGGDTQYF.

The chain is built from TRBV27 and TRBJ2-3, with D hard to call. The CDR3 spans 13 residues. The germline CDR1 and CDR2 sequences are MNHEY and SMNVEV (reference sequence). V was pared by 1 base and J by 5 bases, with 7 bases between. The DNA for the CDR3 is TGTGCCAGCAGTTTATGGGAAAGAGATACGCAGTATTTT. Encoded protein: CASSLWERDTQYF.

Of note for this clone: Here the CDR3 omits its conserved ending phenylalanine or tryptophan, so a read error is the likely source. The DNA is left out, because the CDR3 cannot be placed on it with certainty; the CDR3 is given as TCRdb lists it. V is TRBV6-9 and J is TRBJ1-1. Germline CDR1 and CDR2: MNHGY and SVAAGI. The CDR3 is 12 residues long, ends included. The CDR3 sequence: CASSPLPMKCLG.

This chain connects TRBV27 to TRBJ2-2, with no clear D. V lost 3 bases and J 5 bases, leaving 4 bases between the germline ends. CDR1 is MNHEY and CDR2 is SMNVEV in the germline V gene (reference sequence). This CDR3 is built from 12 residues. The CDR3 DNA follows: TGTGCCAGCAGTTTTACGACCGGGGAGCTGTTTTTT. Translation: CASSFTTGELFF.

In its sample, this clone was seen once. The chain uses TRBV11-2 and TRBJ1-3; TRBD1 aligns across 8 bases. Germline V CDR1 and CDR2: SGHAT, FQNNGV. The J segment lost 4 bases and the V segment lost 6 bases, leaving 5 bases of the junction unmatched. This CDR3 is 14 amino acids long. CDR3 DNA: TGTGCCAGCAGGGACAGGGCGGGCGGAAACACCATATATTTT. Residues: CASRDRAGGNTIYF.

The chain recombines TRBV5-1 with TRBJ2-6, with 8 nucleotides matching TRBD2. The CDR3 spans 16 residues. Losses at the gene ends were 5 bases for V and 0 bases for J; bases not matched to a gene: 4. Germline-derived CDR1 and CDR2 are SGHRS and YFSETQ. CDR3 in amino acids: CASRLAGLSGANVLTF. The CDR3 region has the DNA TGCGCCAGCAGATTAGCGGGACTCTCTGGGGCCAACGTCCTGACTTTC.

This rearrangement joins TRBV7-2 to TRBJ1-5; 8 nucleotides agree with TRBD1. This CDR3 spans 16 amino acids. CDR1 and CDR2 from the germline V gene are SGHTA and FQGNSA. The ends lost 5 bases at V and 4 bases at J; junction bases unmatched: 10. CDR3 region: CASSQATGTGNQPQHF. CDR3 nucleotide sequence: TGTGCCAGCAGCCAGGCCACCGGGACAGGTAATCAGCCCCAGCATTTT.

The sample holds a few counts of this clone. The chain combines TRBV6-5 with TRBJ1-3; D unresolved. Germline CDR1 MNHEY, CDR2 SVGAGI. The CDR3 is made up of 15 amino acids. Trimming removed 5 bases from V and 1 base from J, with 12 bases in between. The CDR3 reads CASSQRPISGNTIYF. For the CDR3, the DNA is TGTGCCAGCAGTCAGCGACCTATATCTGGAAACACCATATATTTT.